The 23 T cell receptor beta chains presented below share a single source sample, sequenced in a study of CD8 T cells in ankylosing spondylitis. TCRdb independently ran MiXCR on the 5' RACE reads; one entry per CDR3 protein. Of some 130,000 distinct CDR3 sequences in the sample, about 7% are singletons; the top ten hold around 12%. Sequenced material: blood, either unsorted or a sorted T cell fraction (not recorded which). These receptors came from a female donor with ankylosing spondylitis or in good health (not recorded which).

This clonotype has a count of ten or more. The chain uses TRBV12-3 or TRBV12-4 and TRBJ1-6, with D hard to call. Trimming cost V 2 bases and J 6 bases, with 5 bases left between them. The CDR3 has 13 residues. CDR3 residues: CASSLQSNSPLHF. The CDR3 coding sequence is TGTGCCAGCAGTTTACAGAGTAATTCACCCCTCCACTTT.

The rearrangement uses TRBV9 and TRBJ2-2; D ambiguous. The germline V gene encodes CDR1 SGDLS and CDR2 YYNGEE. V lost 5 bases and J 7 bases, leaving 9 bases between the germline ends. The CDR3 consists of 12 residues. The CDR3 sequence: CASSIYGGELFF. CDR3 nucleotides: TGTGCCAGCAGTATTTACGGCGGGGAGCTGTTTTTT.

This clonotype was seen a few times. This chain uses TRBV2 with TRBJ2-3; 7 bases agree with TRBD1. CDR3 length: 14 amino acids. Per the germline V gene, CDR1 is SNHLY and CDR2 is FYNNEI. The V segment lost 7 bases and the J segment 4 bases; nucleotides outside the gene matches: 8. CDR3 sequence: CASNLWQGADTQYF. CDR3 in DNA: TGTGCCAGCAATCTTTGGCAGGGGGCAGATACGCAGTATTTT.

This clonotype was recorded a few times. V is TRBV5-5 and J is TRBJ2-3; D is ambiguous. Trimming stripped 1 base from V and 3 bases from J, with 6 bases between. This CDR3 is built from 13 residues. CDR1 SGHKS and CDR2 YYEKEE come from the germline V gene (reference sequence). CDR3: CASSLQPTDTQYF. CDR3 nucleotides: TGTGCCAGCAGCTTGCAGCCGACAGATACGCAGTATTTT. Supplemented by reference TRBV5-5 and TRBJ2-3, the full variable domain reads DAGVTQSPTHLIKTRGQQVTLRCSPISGHKSVSWYQQVLGQGPQFIFQYYEKEERGRGNFPDRFSARQFPNYSSELNVNALLLGDSALYLCASSLQPTDTQYFGPGTRLTVL.

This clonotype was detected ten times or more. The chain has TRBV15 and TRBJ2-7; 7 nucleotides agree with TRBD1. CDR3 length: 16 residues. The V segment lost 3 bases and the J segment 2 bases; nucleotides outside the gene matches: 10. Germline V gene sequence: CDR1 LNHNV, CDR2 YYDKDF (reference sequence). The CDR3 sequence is CATSSRQGIDPYEQYF. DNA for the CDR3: TGTGCCACCAGCAGCCGACAGGGTATTGACCCCTACGAGCAGTACTTC.

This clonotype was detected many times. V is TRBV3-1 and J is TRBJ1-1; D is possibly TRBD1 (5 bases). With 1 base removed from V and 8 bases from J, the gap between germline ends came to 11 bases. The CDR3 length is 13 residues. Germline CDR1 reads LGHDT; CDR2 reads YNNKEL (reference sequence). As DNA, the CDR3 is TGTGCCAGCAGCCAAGCAGGGTACGGAGAAGCTTTCTTT. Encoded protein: CASSQAGYGEAFF.

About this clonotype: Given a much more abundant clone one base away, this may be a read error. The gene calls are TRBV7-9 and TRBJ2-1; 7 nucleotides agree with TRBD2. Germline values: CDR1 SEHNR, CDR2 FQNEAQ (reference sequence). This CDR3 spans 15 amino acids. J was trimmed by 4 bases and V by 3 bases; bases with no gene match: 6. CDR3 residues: CASSFSGDLYNEQFF. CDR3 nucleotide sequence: TGTGCCAGCAGCTTCAGCGGGGACCTTTACAATGAGCAGTTCTTC.

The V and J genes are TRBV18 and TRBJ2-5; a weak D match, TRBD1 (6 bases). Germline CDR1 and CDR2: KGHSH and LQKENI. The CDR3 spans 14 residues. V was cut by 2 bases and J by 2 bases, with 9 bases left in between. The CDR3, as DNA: TGTGCCAGCTCACCAAGGACAGAGCAAGAGACCCAGTACTTC. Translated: CASSPRTEQETQYF.

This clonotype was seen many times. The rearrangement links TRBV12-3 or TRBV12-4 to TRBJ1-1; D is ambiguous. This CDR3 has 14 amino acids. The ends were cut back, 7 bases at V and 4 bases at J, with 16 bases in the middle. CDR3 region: CASKGGVSTTEAFF. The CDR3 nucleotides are TGTGCCAGCAAAGGAGGAGTTTCGACCACTGAAGCTTTCTTT.

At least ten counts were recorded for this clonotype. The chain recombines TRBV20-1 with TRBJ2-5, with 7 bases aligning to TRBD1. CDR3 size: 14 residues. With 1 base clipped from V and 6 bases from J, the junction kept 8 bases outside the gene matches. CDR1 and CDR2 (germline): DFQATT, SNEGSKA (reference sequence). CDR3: CSARVPDRRQTQYF. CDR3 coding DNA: TGCAGTGCTAGAGTCCCGGACAGGAGACAGACCCAGTACTTC.

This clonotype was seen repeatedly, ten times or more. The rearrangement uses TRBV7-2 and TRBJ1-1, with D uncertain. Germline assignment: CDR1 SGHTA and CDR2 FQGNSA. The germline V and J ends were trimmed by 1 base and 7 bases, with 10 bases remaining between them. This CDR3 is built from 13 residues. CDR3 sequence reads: CASSLDRWDEAFF. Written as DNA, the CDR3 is TGTGCCAGCAGCTTAGATAGATGGGATGAAGCTTTCTTT. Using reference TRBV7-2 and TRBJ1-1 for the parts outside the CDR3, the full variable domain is GAGVSQSPSNKVTEKGKDVELRCDPISGHTALYWYRQSLGQGLEFLIYFQGNSAPDKSGLPSDRFSAERTGGSVSTLTIQRTQQEDSAVYLCASSLDRWDEAFFGQGTRLTVV.

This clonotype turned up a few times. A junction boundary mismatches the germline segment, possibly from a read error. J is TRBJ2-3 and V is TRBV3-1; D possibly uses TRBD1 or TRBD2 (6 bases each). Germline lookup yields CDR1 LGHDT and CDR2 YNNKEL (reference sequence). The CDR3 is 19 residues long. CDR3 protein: CASCQGTALQAAGRDTQYF. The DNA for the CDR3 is TGTGCCAGCTGCCAGGGGACCGCCTTGCAAGCGGCGGGAAGAGATACGCAGTATTTT.

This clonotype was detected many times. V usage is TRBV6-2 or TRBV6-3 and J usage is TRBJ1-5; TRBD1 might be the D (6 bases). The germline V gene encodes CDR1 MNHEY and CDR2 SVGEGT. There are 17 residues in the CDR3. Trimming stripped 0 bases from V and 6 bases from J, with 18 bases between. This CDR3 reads CASSYSFGAGDGQPQHF. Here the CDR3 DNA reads TGTGCCAGCAGTTACTCGTTCGGTGCAGGGGACGGTCAGCCCCAGCATTTT.

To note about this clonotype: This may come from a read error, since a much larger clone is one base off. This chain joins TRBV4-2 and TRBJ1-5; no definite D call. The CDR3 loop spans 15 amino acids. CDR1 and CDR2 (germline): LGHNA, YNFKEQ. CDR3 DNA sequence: TGTGTCAGCAGCCAAGTCTCCGGAAGCAATCAGCCCCAGCATTTT. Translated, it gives CVSSQVSGSNQPQHF.

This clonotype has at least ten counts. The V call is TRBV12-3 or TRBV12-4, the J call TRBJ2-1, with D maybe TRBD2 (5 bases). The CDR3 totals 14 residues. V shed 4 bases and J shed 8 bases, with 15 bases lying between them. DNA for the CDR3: TGTGCCAGCAGTTGGCCTAGTGAGGGCCATGAGCAGTTCTTC. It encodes CASSWPSEGHEQFF.

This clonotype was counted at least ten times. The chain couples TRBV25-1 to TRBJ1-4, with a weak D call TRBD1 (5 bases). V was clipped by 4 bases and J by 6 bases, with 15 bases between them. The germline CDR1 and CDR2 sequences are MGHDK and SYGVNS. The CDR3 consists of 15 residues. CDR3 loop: CASSGFGGVDEKLFF. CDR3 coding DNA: TGTGCCAGCAGTGGCTTCGGAGGGGTGGATGAAAAACTGTTTTTT.

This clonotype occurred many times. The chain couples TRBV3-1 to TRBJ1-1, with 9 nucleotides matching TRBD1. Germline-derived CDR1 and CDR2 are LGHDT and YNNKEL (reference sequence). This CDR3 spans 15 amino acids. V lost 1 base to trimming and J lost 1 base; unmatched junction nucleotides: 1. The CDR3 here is CASSQAGQGNTEAFF. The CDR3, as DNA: TGTGCCAGCAGCCAAGCGGGACAGGGGAACACTGAAGCTTTCTTT.

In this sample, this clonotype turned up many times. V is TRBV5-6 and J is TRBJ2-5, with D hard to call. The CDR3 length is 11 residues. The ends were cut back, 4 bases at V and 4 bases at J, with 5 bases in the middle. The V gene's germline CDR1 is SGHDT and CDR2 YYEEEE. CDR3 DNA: TGTGCCAGCAGCGAACGAGAGACCCAGTACTTC. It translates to CASSERETQYF.

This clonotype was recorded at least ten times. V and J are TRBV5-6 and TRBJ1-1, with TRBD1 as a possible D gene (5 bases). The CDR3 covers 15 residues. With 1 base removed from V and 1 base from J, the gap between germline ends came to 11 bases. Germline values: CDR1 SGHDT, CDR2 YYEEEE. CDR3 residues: CASSLWGTKNTEAFF. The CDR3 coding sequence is TGTGCCAGCAGCTTGTGGGGCACCAAGAACACTGAAGCTTTCTTT.

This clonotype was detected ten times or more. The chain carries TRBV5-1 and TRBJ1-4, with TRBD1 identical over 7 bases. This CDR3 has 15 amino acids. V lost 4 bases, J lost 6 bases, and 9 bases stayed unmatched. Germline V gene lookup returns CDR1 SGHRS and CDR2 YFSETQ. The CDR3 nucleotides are TGCGCCAGCAGCAACTACAGGGGAGCGGATGAAAAACTGTTTTTT. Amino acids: CASSNYRGADEKLFF. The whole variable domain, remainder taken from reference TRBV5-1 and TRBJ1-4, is KAGVTQTPRYLIKTRGQQVTLSCSPISGHRSVSWYQQTPGQGLQFLFEYFSETQRNKGNFPGRFSGRQFSNSRSEMNVSTLELGDSALYLCASSNYRGADEKLFFGSGTQLSVL.

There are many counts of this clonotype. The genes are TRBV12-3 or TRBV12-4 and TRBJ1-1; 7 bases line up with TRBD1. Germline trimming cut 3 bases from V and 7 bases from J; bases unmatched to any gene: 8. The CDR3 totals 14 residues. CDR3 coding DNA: TGTGCCAGCAGTTTGGGTACAGGGGTGTTTGAAGCTTTCTTT. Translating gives CASSLGTGVFEAFF.

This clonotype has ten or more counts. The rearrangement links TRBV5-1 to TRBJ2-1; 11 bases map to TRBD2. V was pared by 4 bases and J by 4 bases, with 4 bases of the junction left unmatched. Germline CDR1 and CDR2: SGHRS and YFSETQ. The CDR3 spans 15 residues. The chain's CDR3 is CASSLGLAGYNEQFF. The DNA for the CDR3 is TGCGCCAGCAGCCTAGGACTAGCGGGTTACAATGAGCAGTTCTTC.

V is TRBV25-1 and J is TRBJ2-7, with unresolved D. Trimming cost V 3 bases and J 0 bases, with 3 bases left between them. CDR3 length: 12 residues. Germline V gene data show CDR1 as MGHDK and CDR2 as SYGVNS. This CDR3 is CASSEGSYEQYF. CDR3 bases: TGTGCCAGCAGTGAGGGCTCCTACGAGCAGTACTTC.